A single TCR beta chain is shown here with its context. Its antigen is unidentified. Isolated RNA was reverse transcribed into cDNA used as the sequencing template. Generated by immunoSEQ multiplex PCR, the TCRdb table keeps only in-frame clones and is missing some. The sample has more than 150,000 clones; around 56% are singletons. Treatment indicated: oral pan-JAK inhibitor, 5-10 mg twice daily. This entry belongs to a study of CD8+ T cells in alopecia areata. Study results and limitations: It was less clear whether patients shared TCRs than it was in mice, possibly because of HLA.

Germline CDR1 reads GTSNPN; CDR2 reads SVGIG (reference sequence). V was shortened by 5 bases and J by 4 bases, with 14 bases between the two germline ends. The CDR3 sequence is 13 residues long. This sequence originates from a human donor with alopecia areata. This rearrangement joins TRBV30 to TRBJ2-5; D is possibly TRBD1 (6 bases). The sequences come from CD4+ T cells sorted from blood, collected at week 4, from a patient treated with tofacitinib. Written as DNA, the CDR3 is TGTGCCTGGTCCTCTAGAGGGGGAGAGACCCAGTACTTC. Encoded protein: CAWSSRGGETQYF.